This entry features one T cell receptor beta chain sequence. Its antigen is unknown. The sample holds no much larger clone one base away, and base qualities are not on file. The CDR3 runs 13 amino acids, cysteine and phenylalanine included. Only the CDR3 region is kept as DNA, spanning 39 bases read in frame from base 1. Trimming removed 6 bases from V and 5 bases from J, leaving 11 bases between the germline ends. CDR1 and CDR2 are read off the germline V gene (reference sequence) as MNHNY and SVGAGI. This sample is drawn from a study of T cells after somatic rescue of genetic block (TCRdb year 2020). As for the study more broadly: The study assessed how robust, over the long term, a T-cell system was when the system had developed through somatic rescue of a genetic block in T-cell development.

Preparation of the library involved the immunoSEQ multiplex PCR assay. TCRdb re-hosts the immuneACCESS table, in-frame sequences only. Its copies lack some clones; in the studies checked, an unresolved V gene accounts for under half of them, and the cause for the rest is not known. This sample lists 70,000 or so clones; under 95% were detected once. The ten largest clones take up just under 3% of the sample. Source material: peripheral blood mononuclear cells (PBMCs). This receptor was identified in a man aged 35 to 55. The receptor chain draws on TRBV6-6 and TRBJ1-5; the D gene cannot be named for sure. The CDR3 reads as follows: CASRDPPDQPQHF. The sequenced DNA: TGTGCCAGCAGAGACCCCCCCGATCAGCCCCAGCATTTT.